This TCR beta chain was sequenced during a study of T cells in Graves' hyperthyroidism and ophthalmopathy. Turning to the study itself: Peripheral blood samples were taken at initial diagnosis, prior to any treatment.

Regions amplified from RNA transcripts were the TCR beta CDR3 regions. The study used the HTBI primer set for a first-round RT-PCR of the TCR CDR3. One entry per CDR3 protein results from TCRdb running MiXCR on the multiplex PCR reads. The table shows about 290,000 distinct CDR3 sequences, with 15% to 20% occurring only once. Study findings and constraints: Ophthalmopathy stood apart from stable hyperthyroidism in a 13 V-J model. Before onset, by a median of around six months, the model predicted ophthalmopathy.

The germline gives CDR1 DFQATT, CDR2 SNEGSKA (reference sequence). Losses at the gene ends were 5 bases for V and 2 bases for J; bases not matched to a gene: 1. This CDR3 has 12 amino acids. 10 ml of fresh peripheral blood supplied the PBMCs. This clonotype has more than one count but fewer than ten. No antigen is known for it. The chain joins TRBV20-1 to TRBJ1-2; 8 bases are shared with TRBD1. The receptor was derived from a man aged 25 to 40 with Graves' hyperthyroidism. Material: blood. CDR3 coding DNA: TGCAGTGCTCGGACAGGGAACTATGGCTACACCTTC. Encoded protein: CSARTGNYGYTF.